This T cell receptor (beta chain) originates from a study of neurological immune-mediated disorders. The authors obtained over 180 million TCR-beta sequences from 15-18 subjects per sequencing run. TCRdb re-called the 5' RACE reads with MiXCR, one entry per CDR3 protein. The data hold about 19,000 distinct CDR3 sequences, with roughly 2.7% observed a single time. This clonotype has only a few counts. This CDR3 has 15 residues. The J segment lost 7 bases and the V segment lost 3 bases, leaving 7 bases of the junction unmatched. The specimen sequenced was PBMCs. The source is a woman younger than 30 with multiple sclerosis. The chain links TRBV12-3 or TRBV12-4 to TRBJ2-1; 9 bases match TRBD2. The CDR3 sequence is CASSLTGLAGNEQFF. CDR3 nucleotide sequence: TGTGCCAGCAGTTTGACGGGGCTAGCGGGAAATGAGCAGTTCTTC.